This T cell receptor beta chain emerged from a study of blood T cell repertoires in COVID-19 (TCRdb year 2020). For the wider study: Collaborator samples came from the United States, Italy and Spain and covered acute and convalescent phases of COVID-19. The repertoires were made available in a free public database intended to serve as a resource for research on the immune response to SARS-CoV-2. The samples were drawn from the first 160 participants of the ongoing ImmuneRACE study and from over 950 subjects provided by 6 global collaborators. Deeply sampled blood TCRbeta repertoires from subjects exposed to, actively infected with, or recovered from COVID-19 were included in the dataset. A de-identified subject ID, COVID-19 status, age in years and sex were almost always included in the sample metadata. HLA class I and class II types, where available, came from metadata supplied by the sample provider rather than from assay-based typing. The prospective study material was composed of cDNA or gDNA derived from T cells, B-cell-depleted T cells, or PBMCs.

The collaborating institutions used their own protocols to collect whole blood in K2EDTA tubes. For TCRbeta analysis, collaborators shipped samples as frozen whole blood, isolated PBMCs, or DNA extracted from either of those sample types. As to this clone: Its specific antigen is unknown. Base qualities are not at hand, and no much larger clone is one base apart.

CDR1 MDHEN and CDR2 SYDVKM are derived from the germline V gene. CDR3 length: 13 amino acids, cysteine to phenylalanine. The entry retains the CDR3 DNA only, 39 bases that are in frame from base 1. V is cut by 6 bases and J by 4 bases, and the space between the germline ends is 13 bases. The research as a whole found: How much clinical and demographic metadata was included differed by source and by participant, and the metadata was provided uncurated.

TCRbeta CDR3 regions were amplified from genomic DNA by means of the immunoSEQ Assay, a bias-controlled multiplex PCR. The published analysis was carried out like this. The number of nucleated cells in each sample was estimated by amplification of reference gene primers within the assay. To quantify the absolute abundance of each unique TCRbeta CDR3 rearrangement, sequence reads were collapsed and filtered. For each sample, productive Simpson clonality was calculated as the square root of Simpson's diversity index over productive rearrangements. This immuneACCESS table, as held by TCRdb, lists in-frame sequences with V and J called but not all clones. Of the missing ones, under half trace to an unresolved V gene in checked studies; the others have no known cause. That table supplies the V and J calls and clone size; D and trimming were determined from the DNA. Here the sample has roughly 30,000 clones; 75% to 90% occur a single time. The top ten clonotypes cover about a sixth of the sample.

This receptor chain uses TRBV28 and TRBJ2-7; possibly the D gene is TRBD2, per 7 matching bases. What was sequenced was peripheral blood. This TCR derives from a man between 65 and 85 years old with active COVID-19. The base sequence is TGTGCCAGCAGATTAGGGGGGGGATACGAGCAGTACTTC. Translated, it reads CASRLGGGYEQYF.